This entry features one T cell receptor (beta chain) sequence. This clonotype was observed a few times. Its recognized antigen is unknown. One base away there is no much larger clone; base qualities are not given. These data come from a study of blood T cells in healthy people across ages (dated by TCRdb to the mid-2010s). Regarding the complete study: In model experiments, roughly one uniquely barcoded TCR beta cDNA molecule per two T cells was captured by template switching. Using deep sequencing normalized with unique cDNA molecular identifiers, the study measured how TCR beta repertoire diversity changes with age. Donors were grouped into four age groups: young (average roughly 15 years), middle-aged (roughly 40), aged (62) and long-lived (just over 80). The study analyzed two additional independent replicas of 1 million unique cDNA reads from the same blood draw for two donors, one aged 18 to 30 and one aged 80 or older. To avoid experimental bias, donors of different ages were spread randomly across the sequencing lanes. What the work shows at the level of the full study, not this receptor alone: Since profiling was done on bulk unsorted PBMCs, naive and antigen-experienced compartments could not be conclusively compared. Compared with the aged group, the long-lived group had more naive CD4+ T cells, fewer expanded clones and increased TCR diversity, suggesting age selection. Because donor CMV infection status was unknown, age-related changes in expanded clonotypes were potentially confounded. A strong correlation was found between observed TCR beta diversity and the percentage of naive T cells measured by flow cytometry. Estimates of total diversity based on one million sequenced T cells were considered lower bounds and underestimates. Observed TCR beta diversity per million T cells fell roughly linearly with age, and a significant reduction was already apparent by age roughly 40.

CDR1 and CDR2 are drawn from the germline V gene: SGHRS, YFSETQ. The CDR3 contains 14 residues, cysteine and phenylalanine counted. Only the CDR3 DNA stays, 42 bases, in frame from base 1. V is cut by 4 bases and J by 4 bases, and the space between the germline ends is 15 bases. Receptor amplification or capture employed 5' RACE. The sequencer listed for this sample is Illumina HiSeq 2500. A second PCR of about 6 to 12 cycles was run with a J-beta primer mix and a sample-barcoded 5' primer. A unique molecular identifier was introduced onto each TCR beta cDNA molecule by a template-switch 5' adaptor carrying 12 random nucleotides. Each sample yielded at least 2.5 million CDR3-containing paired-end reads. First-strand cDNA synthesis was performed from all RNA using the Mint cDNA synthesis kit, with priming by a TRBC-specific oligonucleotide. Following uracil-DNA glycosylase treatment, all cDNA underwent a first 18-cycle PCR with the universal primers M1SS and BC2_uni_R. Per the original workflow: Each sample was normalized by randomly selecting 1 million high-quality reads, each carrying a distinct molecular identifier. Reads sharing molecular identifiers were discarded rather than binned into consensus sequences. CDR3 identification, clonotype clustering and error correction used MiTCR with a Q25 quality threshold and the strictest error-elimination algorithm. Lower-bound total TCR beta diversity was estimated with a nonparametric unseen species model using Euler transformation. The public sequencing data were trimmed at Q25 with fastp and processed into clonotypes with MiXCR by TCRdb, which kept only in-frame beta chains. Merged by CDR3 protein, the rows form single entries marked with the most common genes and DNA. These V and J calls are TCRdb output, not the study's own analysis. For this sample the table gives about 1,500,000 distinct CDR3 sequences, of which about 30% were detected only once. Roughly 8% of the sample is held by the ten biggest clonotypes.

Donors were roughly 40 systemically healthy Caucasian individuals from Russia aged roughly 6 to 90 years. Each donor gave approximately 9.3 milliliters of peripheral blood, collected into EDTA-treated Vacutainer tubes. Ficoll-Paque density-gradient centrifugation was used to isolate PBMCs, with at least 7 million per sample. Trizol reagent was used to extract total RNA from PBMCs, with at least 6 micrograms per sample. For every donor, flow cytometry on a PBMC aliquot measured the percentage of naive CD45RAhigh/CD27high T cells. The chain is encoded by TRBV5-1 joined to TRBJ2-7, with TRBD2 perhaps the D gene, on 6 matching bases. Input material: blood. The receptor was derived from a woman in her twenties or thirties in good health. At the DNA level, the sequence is TGCGCCAGCAGCACCTGGACGGGGGAGTACGAGCAGTACTTC. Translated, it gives CASSTWTGEYEQYF.